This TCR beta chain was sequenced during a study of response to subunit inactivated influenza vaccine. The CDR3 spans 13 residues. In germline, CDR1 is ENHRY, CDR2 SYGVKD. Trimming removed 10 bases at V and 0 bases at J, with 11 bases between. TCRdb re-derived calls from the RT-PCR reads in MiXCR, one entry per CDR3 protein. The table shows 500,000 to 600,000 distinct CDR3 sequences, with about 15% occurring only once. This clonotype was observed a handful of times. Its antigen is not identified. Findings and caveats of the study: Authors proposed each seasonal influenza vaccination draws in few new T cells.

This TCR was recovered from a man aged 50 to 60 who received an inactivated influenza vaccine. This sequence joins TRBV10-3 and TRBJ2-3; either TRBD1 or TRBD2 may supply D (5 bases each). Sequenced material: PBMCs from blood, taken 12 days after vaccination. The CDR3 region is CATARDSTDTQYF. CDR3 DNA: TGTGCCACAGCCCGGGACAGCACAGATACGCAGTATTTT.